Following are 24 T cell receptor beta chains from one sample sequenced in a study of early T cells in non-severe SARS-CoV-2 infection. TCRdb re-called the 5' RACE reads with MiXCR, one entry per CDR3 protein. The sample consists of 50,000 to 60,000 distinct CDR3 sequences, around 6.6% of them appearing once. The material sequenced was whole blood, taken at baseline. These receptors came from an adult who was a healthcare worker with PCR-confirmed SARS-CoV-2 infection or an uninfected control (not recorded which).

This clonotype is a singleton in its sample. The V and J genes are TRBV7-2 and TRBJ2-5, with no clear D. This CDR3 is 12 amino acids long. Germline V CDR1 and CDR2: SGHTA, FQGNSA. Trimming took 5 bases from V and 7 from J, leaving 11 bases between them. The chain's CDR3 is CASSPHMVTQYF. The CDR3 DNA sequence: TGTGCCAGCAGCCCCCATATGGTGACCCAGTACTTC.

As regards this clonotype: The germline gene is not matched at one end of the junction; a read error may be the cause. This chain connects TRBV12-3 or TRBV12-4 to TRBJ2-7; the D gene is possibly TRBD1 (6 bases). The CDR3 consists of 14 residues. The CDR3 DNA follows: TGTGCCAGCAGTTTAGCGGGGGCCACCTACGAGCAGAACTTC. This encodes CASSLAGATYEQNF.

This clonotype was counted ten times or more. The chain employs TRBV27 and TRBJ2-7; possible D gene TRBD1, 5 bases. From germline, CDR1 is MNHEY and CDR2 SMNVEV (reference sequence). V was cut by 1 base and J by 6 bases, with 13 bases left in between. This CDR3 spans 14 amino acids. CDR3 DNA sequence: TGTGCCAGCAGTTTATACCAGGGATCGGGCGAGCAGTACTTC. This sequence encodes CASSLYQGSGEQYF.

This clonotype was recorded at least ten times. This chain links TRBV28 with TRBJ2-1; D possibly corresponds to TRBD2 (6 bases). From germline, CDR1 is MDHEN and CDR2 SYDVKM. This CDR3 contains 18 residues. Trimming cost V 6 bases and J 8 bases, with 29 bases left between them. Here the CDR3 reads CASSHRPSTSRGVYEQFF. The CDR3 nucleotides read TGTGCCAGCAGCCATCGCCCGAGTACTAGCCGGGGAGTCTATGAGCAGTTCTTC.

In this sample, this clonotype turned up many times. CDR3 sequence (DNA): TGCAGCGCAGGACAGTTTATGAACACTGAAGCTTTCTTT. Translated, it gives CSAGQFMNTEAFF. The V gene is TRBV29-1, the J gene TRBJ1-1; tentative D call: TRBD1 (6 bases). Germline V gene lookup returns CDR1 SQVTM and CDR2 ANQGSEA. Trimming cost V 7 bases and J 0 bases, with 12 bases left between them. The CDR3 runs to 13 residues.

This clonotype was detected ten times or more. CDR3 bases: TGTGCCAGCAGCTTATTCGGCGGGGGGGCTCACAATGAGCAGTTCTTC. Protein product: CASSLFGGGAHNEQFF. V gene TRBV11-3 combines with J gene TRBJ2-1; 9 bases map to TRBD2. The length of the CDR3 is 16 residues. Looked up from germline, CDR1 is SGHNT and CDR2 is YENEEA. V shed 2 bases and J 5 bases; nucleotides not matched to a gene: 7. Using reference TRBV11-3 and TRBJ2-1 for the parts outside the CDR3, the full variable domain is EAGVVQSPRYKIIEKKQPVAFWCNPISGHNTLYWYLQNLGQGPELLIRYENEEAVDDSQLPKDRFSAERLKGVDSTLKIQPAELGDSAVYLCASSLFGGGAHNEQFFGPGTRLTVL.

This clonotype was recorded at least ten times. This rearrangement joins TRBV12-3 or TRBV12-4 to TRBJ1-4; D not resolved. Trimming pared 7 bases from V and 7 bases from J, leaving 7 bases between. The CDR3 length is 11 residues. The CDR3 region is CASTPGEKLFF. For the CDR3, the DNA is TGTGCCAGCACCCCCGGTGAAAAACTGTTTTTT.

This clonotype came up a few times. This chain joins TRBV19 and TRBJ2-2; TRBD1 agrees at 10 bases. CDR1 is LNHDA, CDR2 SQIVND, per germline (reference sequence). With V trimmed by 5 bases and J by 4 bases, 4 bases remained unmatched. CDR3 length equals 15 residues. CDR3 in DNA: TGTGCCAGTAGTTCCGGGACAGGGGCCACCGGGGAGCTGTTTTTT. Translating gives CASSSGTGATGELFF.

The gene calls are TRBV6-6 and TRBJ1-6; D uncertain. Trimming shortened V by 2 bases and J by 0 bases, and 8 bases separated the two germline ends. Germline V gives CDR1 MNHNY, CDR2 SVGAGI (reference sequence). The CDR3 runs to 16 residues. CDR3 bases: TGTGCCAGCAGTTACACCCAGAGCTCCTATAATTCACCCCTCCACTTT. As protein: CASSYTQSSYNSPLHF.

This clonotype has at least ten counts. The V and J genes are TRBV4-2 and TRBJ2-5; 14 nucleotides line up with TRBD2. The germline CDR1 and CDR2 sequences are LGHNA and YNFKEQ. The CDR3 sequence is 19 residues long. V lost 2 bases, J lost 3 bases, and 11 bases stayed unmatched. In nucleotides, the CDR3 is TGTGCCAGCAGCCAACTTGGACTAGCGGGGGGTTACACTGAAGAGACCCAGTACTTC. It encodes CASSQLGLAGGYTEETQYF.

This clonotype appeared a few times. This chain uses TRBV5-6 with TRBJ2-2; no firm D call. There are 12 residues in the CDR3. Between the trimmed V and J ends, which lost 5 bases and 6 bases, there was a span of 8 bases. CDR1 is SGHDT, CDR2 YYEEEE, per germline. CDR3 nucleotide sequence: TGTGCCAGCAGGTCAGCACCCGGGGAGCTGTTTTTT. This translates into CASRSAPGELFF.

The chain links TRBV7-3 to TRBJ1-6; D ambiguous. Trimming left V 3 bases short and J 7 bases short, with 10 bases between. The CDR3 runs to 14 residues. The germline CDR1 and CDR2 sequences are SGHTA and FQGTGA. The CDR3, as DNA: TGTGCCAGCAGCTTCTCTAGTGGCAATTCACCCCTCCACTTT. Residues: CASSFSSGNSPLHF. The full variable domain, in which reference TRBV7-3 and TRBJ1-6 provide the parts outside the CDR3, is GAGVSQTPSNKVTEKGKYVELRCDPISGHTALYWYRQSLGQGPEFLIYFQGTGAADDSGLPNDRFFAVRPEGSVSTLKIQRTERGDSAVYLCASSFSSGNSPLHFGNGTRLTVT.

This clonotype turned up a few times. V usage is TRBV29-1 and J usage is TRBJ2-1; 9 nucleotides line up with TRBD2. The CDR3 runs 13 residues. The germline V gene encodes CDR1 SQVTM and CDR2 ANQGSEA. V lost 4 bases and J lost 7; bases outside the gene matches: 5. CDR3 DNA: TGCAGCGTTGGCGGGGGGGCCTTGAATGAGCAGTTCTTC. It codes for CSVGGGALNEQFF.

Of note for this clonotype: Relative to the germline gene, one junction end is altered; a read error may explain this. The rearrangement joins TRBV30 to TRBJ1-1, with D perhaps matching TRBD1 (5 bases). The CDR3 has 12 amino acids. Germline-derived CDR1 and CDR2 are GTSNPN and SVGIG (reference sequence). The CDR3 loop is CAWSREGTEVFF. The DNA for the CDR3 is TGTGCCTGGAGCAGGGAGGGCACTGAAGTTTTCTTT.

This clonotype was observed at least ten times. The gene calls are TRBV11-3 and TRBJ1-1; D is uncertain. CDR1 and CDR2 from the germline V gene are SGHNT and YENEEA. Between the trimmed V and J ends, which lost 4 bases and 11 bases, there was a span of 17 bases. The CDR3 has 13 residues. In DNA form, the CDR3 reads TGTGCCAGCAGCTCCACTCGGTCCGGATTGGCTTTCTTT. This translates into CASSSTRSGLAFF.

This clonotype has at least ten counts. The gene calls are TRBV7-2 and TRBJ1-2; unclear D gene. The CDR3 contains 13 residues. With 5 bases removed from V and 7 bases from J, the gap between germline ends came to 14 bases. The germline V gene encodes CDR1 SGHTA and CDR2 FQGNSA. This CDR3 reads CASSVLRESGYTF. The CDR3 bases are TGTGCCAGCAGCGTTTTAAGGGAGAGTGGCTACACCTTC.

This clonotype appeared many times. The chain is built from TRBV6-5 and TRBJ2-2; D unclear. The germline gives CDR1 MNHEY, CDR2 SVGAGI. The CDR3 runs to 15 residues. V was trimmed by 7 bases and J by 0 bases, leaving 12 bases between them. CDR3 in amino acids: CASKEWLTNTGELFF. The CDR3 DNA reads TGTGCCAGCAAGGAATGGCTCACGAACACCGGGGAGCTGTTTTTT.

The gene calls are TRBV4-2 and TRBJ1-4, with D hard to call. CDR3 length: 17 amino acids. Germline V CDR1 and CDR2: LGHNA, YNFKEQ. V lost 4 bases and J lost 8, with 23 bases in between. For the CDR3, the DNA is TGTGCCAGCAGCCCAGGCCTTGACCCTGGAACGATCGAAAAACTGTTTTTT. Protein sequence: CASSPGLDPGTIEKLFF.

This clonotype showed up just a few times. The CDR3 reads CASSQTLGLAGGPSTDTQYF. The CDR3 bases are TGTGCCAGCAGCCAAACCCTAGGACTAGCGGGGGGCCCTAGCACAGATACGCAGTATTTT. This sequence joins TRBV4-2 and TRBJ2-3; TRBD2 agrees at 14 bases. Germline trimming cut 2 bases from V and 0 bases from J; bases unmatched to any gene: 10. This CDR3 has 20 residues. Per the germline V gene, CDR1 is LGHNA and CDR2 is YNFKEQ.

CDR3 coding DNA: TGTGCCAGCAGCACTCGACAGGGAGATTTCCTTCGGGAGACCCAGTACTTC. Its translation is CASSTRQGDFLRETQYF. The chain carries TRBV13 and TRBJ2-5; 7 nucleotides agree with TRBD1. CDR1 and CDR2 from the germline V gene are PRHDT and FYEKMQ (reference sequence). V lost 5 bases, J lost 5 bases, and 17 bases stayed unmatched. This CDR3 contains 17 residues.

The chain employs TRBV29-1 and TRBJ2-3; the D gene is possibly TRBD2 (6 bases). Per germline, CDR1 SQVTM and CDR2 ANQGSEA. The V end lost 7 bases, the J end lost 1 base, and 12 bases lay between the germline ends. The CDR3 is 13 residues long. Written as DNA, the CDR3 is TGCAGCGCTGACACGGGGGGCACAGATACGCAGTATTTT. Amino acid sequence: CSADTGGTDTQYF.

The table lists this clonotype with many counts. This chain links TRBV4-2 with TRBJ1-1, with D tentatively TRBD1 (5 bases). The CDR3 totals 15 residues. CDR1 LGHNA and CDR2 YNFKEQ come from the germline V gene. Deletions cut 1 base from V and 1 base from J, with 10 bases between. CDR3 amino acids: CASSQAGRANTEAFF. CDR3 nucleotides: TGTGCCAGCAGCCAAGCCGGCAGGGCGAACACTGAAGCTTTCTTT.

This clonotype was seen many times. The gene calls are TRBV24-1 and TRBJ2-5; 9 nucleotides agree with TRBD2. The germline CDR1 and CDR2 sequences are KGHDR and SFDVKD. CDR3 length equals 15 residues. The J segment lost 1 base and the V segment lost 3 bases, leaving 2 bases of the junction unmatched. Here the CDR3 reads CATSDKAGGQETQYF. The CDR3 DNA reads TGTGCCACCAGTGATAAAGCGGGGGGCCAAGAGACCCAGTACTTC.

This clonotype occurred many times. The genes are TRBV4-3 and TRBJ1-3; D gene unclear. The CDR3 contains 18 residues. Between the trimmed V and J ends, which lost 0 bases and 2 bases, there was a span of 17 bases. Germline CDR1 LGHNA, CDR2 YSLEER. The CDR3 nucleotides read TGCGCCAGCAGCCAAGATCTCGCACCGGCAGAGACTGGAAACACCATATATTTT. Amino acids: CASSQDLAPAETGNTIYF.